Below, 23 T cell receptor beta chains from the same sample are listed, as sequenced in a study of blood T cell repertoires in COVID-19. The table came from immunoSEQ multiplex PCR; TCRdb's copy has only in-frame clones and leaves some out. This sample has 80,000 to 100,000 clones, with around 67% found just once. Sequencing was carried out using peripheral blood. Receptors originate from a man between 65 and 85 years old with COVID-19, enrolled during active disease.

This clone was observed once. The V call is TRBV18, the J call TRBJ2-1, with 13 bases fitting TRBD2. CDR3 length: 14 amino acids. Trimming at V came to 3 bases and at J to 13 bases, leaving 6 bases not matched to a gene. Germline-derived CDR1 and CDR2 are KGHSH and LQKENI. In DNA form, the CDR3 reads TGTGCCAGCTCACCCGGGACTAGCGGGATCTCTCAGTTCTTC. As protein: CASSPGTSGISQFF.

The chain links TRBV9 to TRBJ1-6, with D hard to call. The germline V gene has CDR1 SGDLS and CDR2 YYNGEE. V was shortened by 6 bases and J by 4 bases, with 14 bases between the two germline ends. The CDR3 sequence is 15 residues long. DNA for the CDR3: TGTGCCAGCACCAAGACACGCGGGTATAATTCACCCCTCCACTTT. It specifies CASTKTRGYNSPLHF.

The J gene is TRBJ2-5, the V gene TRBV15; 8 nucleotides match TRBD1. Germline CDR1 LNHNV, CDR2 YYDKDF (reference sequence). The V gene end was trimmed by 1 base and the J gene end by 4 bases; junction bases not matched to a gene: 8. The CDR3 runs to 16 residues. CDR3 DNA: TGTGCCACCAGCAGAGGCGCCAGGGGGCGAGGAGAGACCCAGTACTTC. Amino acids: CATSRGARGRGETQYF.

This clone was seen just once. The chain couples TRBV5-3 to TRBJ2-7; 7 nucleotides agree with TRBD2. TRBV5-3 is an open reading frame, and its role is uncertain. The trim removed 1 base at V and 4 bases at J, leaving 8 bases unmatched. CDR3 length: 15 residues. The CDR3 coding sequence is TGTGCCAGAAGCTTGTTTTGGCGGGGGAGGTACGAGCAGTACTTC. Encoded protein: CARSLFWRGRYEQYF.

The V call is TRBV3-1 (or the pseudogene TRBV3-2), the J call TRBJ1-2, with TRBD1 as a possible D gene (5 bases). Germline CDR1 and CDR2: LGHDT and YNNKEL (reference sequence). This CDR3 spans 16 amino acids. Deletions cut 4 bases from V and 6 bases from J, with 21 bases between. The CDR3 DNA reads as TGTGCCAGCAGCCTCGGACACTCCGGGCTGCATAATGGCTACACCTTC. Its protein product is CASSLGHSGLHNGYTF.

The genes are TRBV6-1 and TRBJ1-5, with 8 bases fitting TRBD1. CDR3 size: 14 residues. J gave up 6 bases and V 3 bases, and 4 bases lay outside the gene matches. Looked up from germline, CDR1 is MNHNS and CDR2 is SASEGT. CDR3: CASSDRGLAQPQHF. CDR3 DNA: TGTGCCAGCAGTGACAGGGGGCTGGCTCAGCCCCAGCATTTT.

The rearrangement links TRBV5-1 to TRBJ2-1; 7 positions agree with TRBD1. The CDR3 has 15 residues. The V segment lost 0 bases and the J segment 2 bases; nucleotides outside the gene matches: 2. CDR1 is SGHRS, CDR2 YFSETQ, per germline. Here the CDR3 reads CASSLGQGTYNEQFF. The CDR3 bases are TGCGCCAGCAGCTTGGGACAGGGTACCTACAATGAGCAGTTCTTC.

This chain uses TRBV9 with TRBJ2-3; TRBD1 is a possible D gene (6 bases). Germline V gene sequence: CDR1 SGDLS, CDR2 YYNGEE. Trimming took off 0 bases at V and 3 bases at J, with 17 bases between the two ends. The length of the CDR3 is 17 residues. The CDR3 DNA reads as TGTGCCAGCAGCGTAGACGGGACACCCTCGGGGACAGATACGCAGTATTTT. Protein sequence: CASSVDGTPSGTDTQYF.

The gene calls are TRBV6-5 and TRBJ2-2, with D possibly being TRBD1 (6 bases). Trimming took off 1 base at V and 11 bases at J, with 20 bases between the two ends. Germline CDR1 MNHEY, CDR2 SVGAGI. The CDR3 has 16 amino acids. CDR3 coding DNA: TGTGCCAGCAGTTACTACGGGACACAACGTTCGCCCGAGCTGTTTTTT. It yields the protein CASSYYGTQRSPELFF.

The CDR3 coding sequence is TGTGCCAGCAGCCTACAGGGCCCGCTTAAGCCCCAGCATTTT. Protein: CASSLQGPLKPQHF. V gene TRBV27 combines with J gene TRBJ1-5; perhaps TRBD1 as D (6 bases). V lost 6 bases to trimming and J lost 8 bases, with 17 bases between them. CDR3 size: 14 residues. The germline CDR1 and CDR2 sequences are MNHEY and SMNVEV (reference sequence).

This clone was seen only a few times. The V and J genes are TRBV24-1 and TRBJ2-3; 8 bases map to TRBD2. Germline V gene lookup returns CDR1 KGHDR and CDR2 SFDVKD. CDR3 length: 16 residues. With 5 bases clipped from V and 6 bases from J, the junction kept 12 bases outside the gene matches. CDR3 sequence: CATSGERAGAQDTQYF. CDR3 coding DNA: TGTGCCACCAGTGGGGAGAGAGCGGGAGCCCAGGATACGCAGTATTTT.

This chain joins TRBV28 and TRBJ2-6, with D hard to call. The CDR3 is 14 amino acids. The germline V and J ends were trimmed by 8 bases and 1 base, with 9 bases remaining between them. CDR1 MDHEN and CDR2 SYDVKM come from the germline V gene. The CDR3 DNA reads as TGTGCCAGCCACCCCGGGTCTGGGGCCAACGTCCTGACTTTC. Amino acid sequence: CASHPGSGANVLTF. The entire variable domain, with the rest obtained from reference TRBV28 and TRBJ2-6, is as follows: DVKVTQSSRYLVKRTGEKVFLECVQDMDHENMFWYRQDPGLGLRLIYFSYDVKMKEKGDIPEGYSVSREKKERFSLILESASTNQTSMYLCASHPGSGANVLTFGAGSRLTVL.

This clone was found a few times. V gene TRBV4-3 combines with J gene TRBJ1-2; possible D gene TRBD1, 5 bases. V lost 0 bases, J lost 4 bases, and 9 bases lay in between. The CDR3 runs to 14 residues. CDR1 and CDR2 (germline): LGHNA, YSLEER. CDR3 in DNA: TGCGCCAGCAGCCAAGATCCAGGGCGCTATGGCTACACCTTC. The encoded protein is CASSQDPGRYGYTF.

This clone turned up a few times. The CDR3 coding sequence is TGTGCCAGCAGCCCGACAGGGTTTGATCAGCCCCAGCATTTT. This gives the protein CASSPTGFDQPQHF. The chain links TRBV5-6 to TRBJ1-5; TRBD1 agrees at 7 bases. CDR3 size: 14 residues. Trimming removed 4 bases from V and 5 bases from J; junction bases left unmatched: 6. CDR1 is SGHDT, CDR2 YYEEEE, per germline.

The CDR3: CASSLLGGASYNEQFF. CDR3 coding DNA: TGTGCCAGCAGCCTCCTCGGAGGGGCGTCCTACAATGAGCAGTTCTTC. The rearrangement joins TRBV7-3 to TRBJ2-1, with D maybe TRBD2 (6 bases). Germline CDR1 SGHTA, CDR2 FQGTGA. V lost 5 bases, J lost 1 base, and 15 bases lay in between. The CDR3 length is 16 residues. The whole variable domain, remainder taken from reference TRBV7-3 and TRBJ2-1, is GAGVSQTPSNKVTEKGKYVELRCDPISGHTALYWYRQSLGQGPEFLIYFQGTGAADDSGLPNDRFFAVRPEGSVSTLKIQRTERGDSAVYLCASSLLGGASYNEQFFGPGTRLTVL.

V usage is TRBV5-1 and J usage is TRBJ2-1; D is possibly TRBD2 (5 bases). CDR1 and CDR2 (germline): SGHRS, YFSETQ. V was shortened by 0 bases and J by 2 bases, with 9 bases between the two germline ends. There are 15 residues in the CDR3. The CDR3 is CASSLEASTYNEQFF. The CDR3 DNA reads TGCGCCAGCAGCTTGGAGGCTAGCACCTACAATGAGCAGTTCTTC. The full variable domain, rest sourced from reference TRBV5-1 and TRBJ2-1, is KAGVTQTPRYLIKTRGQQVTLSCSPISGHRSVSWYQQTPGQGLQFLFEYFSETQRNKGNFPGRFSGRQFSNSRSEMNVSTLELGDSALYLCASSLEASTYNEQFFGPGTRLTVL.

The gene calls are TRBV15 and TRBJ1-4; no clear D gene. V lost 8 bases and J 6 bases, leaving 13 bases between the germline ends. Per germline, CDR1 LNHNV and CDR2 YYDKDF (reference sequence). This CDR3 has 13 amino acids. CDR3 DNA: TGTGCCACCTCCCGGTCAGGTTATGAAAAACTGTTTTTT. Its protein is CATSRSGYEKLFF. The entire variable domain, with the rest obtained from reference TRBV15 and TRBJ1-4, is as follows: DAMVIQNPRYQVTQFGKPVTLSCSQTLNHNVMYWYQQKSSQAPKLLFHYYDKDFNNEADTPDNFQSRRPNTSFCFLDIRSPGLGDTAMYLCATSRSGYEKLFFGSGTQLSVL.

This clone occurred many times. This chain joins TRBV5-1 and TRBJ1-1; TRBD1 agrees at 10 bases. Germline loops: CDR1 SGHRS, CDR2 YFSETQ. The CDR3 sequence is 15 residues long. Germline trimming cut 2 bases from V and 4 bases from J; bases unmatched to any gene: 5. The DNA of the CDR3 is TGCGCCAGCAGCTTACCCGGGACAGGGGCCACTGAAGCTTTCTTT. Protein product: CASSLPGTGATEAFF.

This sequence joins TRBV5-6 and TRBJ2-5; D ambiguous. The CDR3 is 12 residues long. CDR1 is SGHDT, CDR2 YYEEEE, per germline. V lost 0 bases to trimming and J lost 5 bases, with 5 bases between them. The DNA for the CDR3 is TGTGCCAGCAGCTTGGCTGCGGAGACCCAGTACTTC. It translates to CASSLAAETQYF.

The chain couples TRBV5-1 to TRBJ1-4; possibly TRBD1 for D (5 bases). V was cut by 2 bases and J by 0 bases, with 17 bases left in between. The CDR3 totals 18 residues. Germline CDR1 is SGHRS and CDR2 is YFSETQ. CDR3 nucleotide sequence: TGCGCCAGCAGCTTTGGTTATGGGGGACTTGCAACTAATGAAAAACTGTTTTTT. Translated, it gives CASSFGYGGLATNEKLFF. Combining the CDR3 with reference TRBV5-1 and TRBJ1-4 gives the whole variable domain KAGVTQTPRYLIKTRGQQVTLSCSPISGHRSVSWYQQTPGQGLQFLFEYFSETQRNKGNFPGRFSGRQFSNSRSEMNVSTLELGDSALYLCASSFGYGGLATNEKLFFGSGTQLSVL.

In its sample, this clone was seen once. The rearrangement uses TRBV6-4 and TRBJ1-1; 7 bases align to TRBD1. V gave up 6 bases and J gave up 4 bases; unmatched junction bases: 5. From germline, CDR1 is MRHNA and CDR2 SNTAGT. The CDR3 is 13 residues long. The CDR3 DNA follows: TGTGCCAGCAGGACGACAGGGAGCACTGAAGCTTTCTTT. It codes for CASRTTGSTEAFF.

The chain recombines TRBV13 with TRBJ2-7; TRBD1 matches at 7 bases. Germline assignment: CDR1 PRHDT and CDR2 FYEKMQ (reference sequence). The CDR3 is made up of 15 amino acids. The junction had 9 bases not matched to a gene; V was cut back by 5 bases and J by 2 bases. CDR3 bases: TGTGCCAGCAGCCCCCAGGGGGAGTTAGCCTACGAGCAGTACTTC. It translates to CASSPQGELAYEQYF.

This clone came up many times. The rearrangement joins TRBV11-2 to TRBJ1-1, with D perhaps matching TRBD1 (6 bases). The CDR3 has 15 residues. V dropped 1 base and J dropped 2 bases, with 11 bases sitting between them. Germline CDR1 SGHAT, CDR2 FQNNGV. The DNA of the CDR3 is TGTGCCAGCAGCTTAGGACAGGCCCTTAACACTGAAGCTTTCTTT. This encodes CASSLGQALNTEAFF.